This T cell receptor beta chain was retrieved from a study of cytomegalovirus exposure and HLA in healthy donors. Study details: From HLA-typed donors, an early data release held approximately 85 million unique TCRs.

Primers for the PCR totalled 60 Vbeta and 13 Jbeta. Profiled with immunoSEQ multiplex PCR; TCRdb holds only in-frame clones, not every one. The sample carries approximately 110,000 clones, 70% to 80% recorded once. CDR1 and CDR2 (germline): SGHRS, YFSETQ. CDR3 size: 15 residues. Deletions cut 4 bases from V and 4 bases from J, with 15 bases between. Study-wide results and limits: HLA alleles were associated with 18,000 or so TCR beta sequences in a later analysis at 0.05 false discovery rate. Researchers catalogued approximately 160 TCR beta chains as cytomegalovirus-associated.

Concerning this clone itself: The antigen is unknown.

V usage is TRBV5-1 and J usage is TRBJ1-5; the D is unclear. The source material was PBMCs. The sequence derives from a man in his forties or fifties in good health and CMV-seronegative. CDR3 sequence: CASSPGRGSNQPQHF. CDR3 DNA sequence: TGCGCCAGCAGCCCTGGACGGGGTTCTAATCAGCCCCAGCATTTT.